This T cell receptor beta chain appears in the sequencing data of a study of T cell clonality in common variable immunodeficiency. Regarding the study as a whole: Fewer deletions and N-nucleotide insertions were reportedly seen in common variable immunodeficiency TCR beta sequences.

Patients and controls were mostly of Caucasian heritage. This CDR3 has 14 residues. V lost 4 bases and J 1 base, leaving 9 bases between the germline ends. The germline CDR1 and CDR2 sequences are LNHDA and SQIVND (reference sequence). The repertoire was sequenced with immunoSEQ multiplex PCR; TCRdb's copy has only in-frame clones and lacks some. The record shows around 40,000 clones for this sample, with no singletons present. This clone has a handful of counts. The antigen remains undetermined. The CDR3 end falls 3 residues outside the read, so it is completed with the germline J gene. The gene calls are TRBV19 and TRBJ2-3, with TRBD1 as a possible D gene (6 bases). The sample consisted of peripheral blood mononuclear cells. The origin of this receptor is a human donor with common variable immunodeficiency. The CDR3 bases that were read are TGTGCCAGTAGTACCTGGACAGGCACAGATACG. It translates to CASSTWTGTDT. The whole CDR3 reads CASSTWTGTDTQYF.